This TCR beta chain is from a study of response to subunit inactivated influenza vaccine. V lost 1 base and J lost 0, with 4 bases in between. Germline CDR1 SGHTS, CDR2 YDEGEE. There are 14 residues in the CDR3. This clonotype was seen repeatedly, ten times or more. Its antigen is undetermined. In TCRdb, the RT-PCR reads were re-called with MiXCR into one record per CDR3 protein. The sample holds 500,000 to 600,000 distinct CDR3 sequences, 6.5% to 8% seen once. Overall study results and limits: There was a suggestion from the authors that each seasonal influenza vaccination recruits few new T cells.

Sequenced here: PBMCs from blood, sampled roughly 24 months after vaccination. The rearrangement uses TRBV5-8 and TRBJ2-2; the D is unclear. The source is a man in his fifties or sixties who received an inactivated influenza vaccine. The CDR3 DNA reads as TGTGCCAGCAGCTTGCTCCCGAACACCGGGGAGCTGTTTTTT. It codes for CASSLLPNTGELFF.